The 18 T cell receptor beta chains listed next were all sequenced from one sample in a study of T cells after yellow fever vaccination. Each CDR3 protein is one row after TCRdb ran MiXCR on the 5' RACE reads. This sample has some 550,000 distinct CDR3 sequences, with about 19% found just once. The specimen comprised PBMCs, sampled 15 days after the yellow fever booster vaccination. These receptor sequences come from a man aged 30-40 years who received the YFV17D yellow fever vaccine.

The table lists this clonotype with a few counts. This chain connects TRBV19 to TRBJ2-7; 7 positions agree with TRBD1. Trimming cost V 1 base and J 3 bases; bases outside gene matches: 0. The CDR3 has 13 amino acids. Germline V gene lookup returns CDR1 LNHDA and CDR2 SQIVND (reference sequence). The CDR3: CASSIGQGYEQYF. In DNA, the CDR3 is TGTGCCAGTAGTATAGGACAGGGCTACGAGCAGTACTTC.

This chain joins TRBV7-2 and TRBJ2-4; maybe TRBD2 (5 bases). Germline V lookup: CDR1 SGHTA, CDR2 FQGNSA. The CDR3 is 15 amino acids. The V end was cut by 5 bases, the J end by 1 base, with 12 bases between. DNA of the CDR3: TGTGCCAGCAGCCTAATGAGCGGCGCCAAAAACATTCAGTACTTC. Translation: CASSLMSGAKNIQYF.

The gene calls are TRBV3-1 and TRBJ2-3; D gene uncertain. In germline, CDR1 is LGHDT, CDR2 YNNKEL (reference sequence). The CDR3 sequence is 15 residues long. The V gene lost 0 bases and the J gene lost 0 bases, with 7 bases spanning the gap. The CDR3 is CASSQDASSTDTQYF. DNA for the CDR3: TGTGCCAGCAGCCAAGACGCGTCTAGCACAGATACGCAGTATTTT.

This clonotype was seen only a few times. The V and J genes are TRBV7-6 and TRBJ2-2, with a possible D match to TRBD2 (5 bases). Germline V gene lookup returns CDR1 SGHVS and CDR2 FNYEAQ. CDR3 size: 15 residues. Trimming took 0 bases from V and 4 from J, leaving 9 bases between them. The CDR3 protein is CASSLAVTITGELFF. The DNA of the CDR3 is TGTGCCAGCAGCTTAGCGGTGACTATCACCGGGGAGCTGTTTTTT.

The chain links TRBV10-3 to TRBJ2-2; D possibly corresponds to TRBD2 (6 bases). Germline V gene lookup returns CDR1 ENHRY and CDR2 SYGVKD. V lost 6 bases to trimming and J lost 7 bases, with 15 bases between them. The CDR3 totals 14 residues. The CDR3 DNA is TGTGCCATCAGGAGGGACTTAGTGAGCGGGGAGCTGTTTTTT. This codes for CAIRRDLVSGELFF.

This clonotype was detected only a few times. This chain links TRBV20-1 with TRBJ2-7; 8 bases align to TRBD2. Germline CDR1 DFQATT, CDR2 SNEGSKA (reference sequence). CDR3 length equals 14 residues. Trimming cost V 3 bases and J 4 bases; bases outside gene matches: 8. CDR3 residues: CSASDGTRGYEQYF. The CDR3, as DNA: TGCAGTGCTAGTGACGGGACTAGGGGATACGAGCAGTACTTC.

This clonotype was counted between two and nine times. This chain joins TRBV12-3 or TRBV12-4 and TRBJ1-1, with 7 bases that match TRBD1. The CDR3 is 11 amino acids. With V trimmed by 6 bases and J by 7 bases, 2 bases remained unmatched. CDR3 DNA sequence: TGTGCCAGCAGACGACAGGGTGAAGCTTTCTTT. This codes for CASRRQGEAFF.

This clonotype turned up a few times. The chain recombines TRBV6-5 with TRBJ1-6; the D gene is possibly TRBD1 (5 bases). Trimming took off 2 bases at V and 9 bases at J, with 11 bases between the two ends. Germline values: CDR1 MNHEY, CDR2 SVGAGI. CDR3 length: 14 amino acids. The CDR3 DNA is TGTGCCAGCAGTTACCAGGGAGGGGCTTCACCCCTCCACTTT. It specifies CASSYQGGASPLHF.

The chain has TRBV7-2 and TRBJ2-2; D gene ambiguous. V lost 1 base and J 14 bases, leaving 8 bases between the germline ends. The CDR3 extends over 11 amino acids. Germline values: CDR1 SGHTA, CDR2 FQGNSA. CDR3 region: CASSLGSLLFF. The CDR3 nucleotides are TGTGCCAGCAGCTTAGGCAGCTTACTGTTTTTT.

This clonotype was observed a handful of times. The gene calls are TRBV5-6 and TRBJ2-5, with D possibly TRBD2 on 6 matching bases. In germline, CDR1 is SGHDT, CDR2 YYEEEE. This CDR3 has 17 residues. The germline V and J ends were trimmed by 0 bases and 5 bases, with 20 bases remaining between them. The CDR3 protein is CASSLAWNRVGGETQYF. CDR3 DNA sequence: TGTGCCAGCAGCTTGGCCTGGAATAGGGTCGGAGGGGAGACCCAGTACTTC.

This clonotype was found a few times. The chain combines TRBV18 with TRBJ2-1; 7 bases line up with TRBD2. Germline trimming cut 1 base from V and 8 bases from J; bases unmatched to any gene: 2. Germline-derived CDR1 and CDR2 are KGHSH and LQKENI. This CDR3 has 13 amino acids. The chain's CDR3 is CASSPRSGDEQFF. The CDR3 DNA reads TGTGCCAGCTCACCACGCAGCGGGGATGAGCAGTTCTTC.

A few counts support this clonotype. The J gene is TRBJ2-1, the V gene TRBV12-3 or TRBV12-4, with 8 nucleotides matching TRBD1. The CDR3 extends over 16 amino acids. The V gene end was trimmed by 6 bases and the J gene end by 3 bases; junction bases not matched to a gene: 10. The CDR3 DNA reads TGTGCCAGCAGCCCCTTCCGGACAGGGCTCTACAATGAGCAGTTCTTC. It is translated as CASSPFRTGLYNEQFF.

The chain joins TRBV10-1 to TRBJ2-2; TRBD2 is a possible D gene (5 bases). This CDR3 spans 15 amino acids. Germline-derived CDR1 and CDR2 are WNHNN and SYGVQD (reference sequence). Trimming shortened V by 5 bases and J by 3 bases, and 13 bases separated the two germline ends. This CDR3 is CASSPAEGDTGELFF. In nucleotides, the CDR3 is TGCGCCAGCAGTCCCGCTGAGGGCGACACCGGGGAGCTGTTTTTT.

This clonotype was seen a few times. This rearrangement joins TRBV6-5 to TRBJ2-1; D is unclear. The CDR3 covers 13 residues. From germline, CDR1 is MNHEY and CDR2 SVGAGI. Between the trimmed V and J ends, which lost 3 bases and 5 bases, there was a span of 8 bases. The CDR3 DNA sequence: TGTGCCAGCAGTTATAACCGGAACAATGAGCAGTTCTTC. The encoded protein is CASSYNRNNEQFF.

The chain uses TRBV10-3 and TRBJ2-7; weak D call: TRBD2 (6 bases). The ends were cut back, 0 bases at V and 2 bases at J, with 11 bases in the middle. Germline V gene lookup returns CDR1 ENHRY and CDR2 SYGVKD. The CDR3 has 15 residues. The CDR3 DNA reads TGTGCCATCAGTGAGTCGGCGGGGTTCGCCTACGAGCAGTACTTC. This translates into CAISESAGFAYEQYF.

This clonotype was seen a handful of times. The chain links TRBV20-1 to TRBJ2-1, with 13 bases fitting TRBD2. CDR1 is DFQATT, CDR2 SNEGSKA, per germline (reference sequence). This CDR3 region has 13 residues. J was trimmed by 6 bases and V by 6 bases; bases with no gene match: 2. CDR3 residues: CSARLAGGNEQFF. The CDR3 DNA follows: TGCAGTGCAAGACTAGCGGGAGGCAATGAGCAGTTCTTC.

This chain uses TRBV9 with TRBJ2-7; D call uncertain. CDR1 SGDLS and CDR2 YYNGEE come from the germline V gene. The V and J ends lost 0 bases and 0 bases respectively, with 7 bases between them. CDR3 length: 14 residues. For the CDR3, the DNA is TGTGCCAGCAGCGTAGAGGGCAGCTCCTACGAGCAGTACTTC. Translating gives CASSVEGSSYEQYF.

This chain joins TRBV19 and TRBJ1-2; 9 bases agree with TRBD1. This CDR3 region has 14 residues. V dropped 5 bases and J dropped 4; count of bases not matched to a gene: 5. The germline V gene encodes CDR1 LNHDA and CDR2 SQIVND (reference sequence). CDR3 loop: CASSADRGGYGYTF. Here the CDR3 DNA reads TGTGCCAGTAGTGCGGACAGGGGCGGCTATGGCTACACCTTC.